This T cell receptor beta chain derives from a study of blood T cell repertoires in COVID-19. Assay used: immunoSEQ multiplex PCR; TCRdb lists only in-frame clones, some missing. The table has 200,000 or so clones, about nine tenths seen once; the top ten hold roughly 2.4%. V lost 0 bases and J 3 bases, leaving 13 bases between the germline ends. Germline CDR1 is SGHRS and CDR2 is YFSETQ. The CDR3 loop spans 16 amino acids. Sequenced sample: PBMCs or T cells enriched from blood (not recorded which). The receptor was derived from a woman aged 40 to 50 with acute COVID-19. V gene TRBV5-1 combines with J gene TRBJ2-1; D unclear. In nucleotides, the CDR3 is TGCGCCAGCAGCTTGGCCCCGACGCCGGGCTACAATGAGCAGTTCTTC. As protein: CASSLAPTPGYNEQFF.